This entry features one T cell receptor beta chain sequence. The antigen it recognizes is unknown. The cohort was made up of approximately 700 healthy bone marrow donors. At the time of sampling, all cohort members were nominally healthy, though unrecorded immune exposures were likely present. The donor tested CMV seronegative, placing the donor among the 300 to 450 seronegative members of the cohort. Every donor gave a peripheral blood sample, and the peripheral blood mononuclear cells from that sample were used for TCR beta sequencing. The Qiagen DNeasy Blood Extraction Kit was used to extract genomic DNA from the blood cell samples. These data come from a study of cytomegalovirus exposure and HLA in healthy donors (dated 2017 in TCRdb). Concerning the study at large: An earlier analysis of roughly 610 of the donors reported under 300 Gb of sequence data and 90 million to 120 million unique TCR beta sequences obtained from roughly 180 million T cells. An early release covering more than 500 HLA-typed donors comprised around 300 gigabases of sequencing data and some 79 million unique TCR sequences. Of the 398 genotyped donors, approximately 81% were placed in the genetic ancestry cluster associated with self-reported Caucasian donors. The study was designed to test whether signatures of past pathogen exposure could be identified by cataloging public T cell receptors. Using immunosequencing, the study profiled T cell repertoires from about 610 subjects and related those repertoires to cytomegalovirus serostatus. Along with the roughly 670-subject first cohort, a separate validation cohort of 120 different subjects was used. To predict cytomegalovirus infection status, the study brought together high-throughput TCR immunosequencing, statistical association of individual TCRs with disease status, and machine learning. To study patterns of TCR occurrence, a later analysis re-analyzed previously published TCR beta repertoires from 600 to 750 donors and added high-resolution HLA genotyping. Rather than drawing on any new phenotypic data, the later analysis identified candidate immune exposures from TCR beta sequences and the way those sequences occurred across donors. An earlier analysis of nearly 600 of the donors applied high-throughput TCR beta sequencing to assess whether each TCR beta V gene segment acted as functional or pseudogenic. Alongside the repertoire data, information on donor age, sex, ethnicity and CMV serostatus was compiled. A later genetic analysis used genome-wide SNP genotypes for about 60% of the roughly 700 donors, treating that subset as a discovery cohort. All discovery cohort repertoires had been generated on a single sequencing platform. HLA typing covered class I and class II loci at four-digit resolution. The number of typed donors differed by locus: about 620-630 for A, B, C, DRB1 and DQB1; about 520 for DQA1; approximately 600 for DPA1; and about 450 for DPB1. Because of strong linkage in the cohort, four to six DR-DQ haplotypes were treated as single units for association and clustering. Among 300 to 500 genotyped donors of the cohort, an average of roughly 230,000 unique TCR beta nucleotide sequences was sequenced per donor, of which about 19% were non-productive.

The full study reports these points: The only immune exposure information available for the cohort was CMV serostatus. Roughly uniform sequencing depth across donors was assumed in presence/absence analyses, although this assumption may not hold. The study gave a list of about 170 TCR beta chains associated with cytomegalovirus. Specific HLA alleles were associated with 16,951 TCR beta sequences at a false discovery rate of 0.05 in a later analysis. Most TCR sequences were seen in very few donors, while some public TCRs were found in many individuals. In a later analysis, several top co-occurrence clusters were reported to appear linked to parvovirus B19, influenza, CMV and Epstein-Barr virus. Correlated functional status among segregating V segments might reflect linkage disequilibrium, but an unknown experimental factor could not be ruled out. A cluster of highly shared sequence variants was judged likely to be a technical artifact of the sequencing pipeline. In a later analysis, TCR association rates were found to vary across HLA loci, with the most associated TCRs seen for DRB1 alleles and the fewest for HLA-C alleles. Broadly in line with IMGT annotations, most TCR beta V segments showed up in productive rearrangements about 87% or about 30% of the time in an earlier analysis of under 700 of the donors. In vitro tests confirmed that a few of the cytomegalovirus-associated TCR beta chains recognize cytomegalovirus antigens. Cytomegalovirus status was reported to be diagnosed by the classifier with high specificity and sensitivity in both the original and validation cohorts. When HLA alleles, especially DR and DQ, strongly co-occurred, attributing TCR associations to individual alleles was difficult. Some IMGT-functional V segments, including TRBV6-2 and TRBV6-3, could not be distinguished by the 87-base-pair reads and were therefore excluded. In a later analysis, HLA-associated TCR beta chains were found to be more clonally expanded and to have lower generation probabilities than equally common non-associated chains. Compared with the approximately 720-donor mean, donors in an Asian-associated ancestry cluster had fewer N-insertions in productive TCRs, according to a later genetic analysis. A further reported finding was that TCR beta sequences accurately predicted the HLA-A and HLA-B alleles for most subjects in the first cohort. It was suggested by the authors that the approach could potentially be generalized to other disease states and immunological phenotypes. In this cohort, only TCR beta chains were sequenced, and detectable features were limited by the absence of alpha or paired-chain data. In a later analysis, most CMV-associated TCR beta chains were found to appear HLA-restricted, with HLA associations seemingly driven largely by CMV exposure. Because HLA typing was unavailable for some donors at each locus, only the typed subset was used in association tests. An association between a missense DCLRE1C variant and V-gene and J-gene trimming of TCR beta chains was found in a later genetic analysis and replicated in an independent cohort. Because counts were too low, about 17 rarely observed V segments, including chromosome 9 orphons, were excluded from the earlier analysis of fewer than 650 of the donors.

Libraries were made using the immunoSEQ multiplex PCR assay. A mixture of 60 forward primers for TCR Vbeta segments and 13 reverse primers for TCR Jbeta segments was used in the multiplex PCR. The CDR3 region of rearranged TCR beta genes was amplified from genomic DNA with a multiplex PCR assay. Amplified TCR beta libraries were sequenced as 87-base-pair reads on the Illumina HiSeq System. The study's own analysis went as follows. Across the 666 repertoires, a later analysis counted approximately 75 million unique TCR beta chains, around 10 million of which were shared by at least two donors. Raw reads were error-corrected and collapsed into unique sequences with a nearest-neighbor algorithm that merged closely related sequences to remove PCR and sequencing errors. Alignment of CDR3 sequences to IMGT reference sequences was used to assign V, D and J gene segments. For a sequence to be retained, a match of at least six nucleotides to both a V gene segment and a J gene segment was required. Rearrangements were called productive when the CDR3 lacked stop codons and stayed in frame with V and J; all others were non-productive. Following IMGT convention, CDR3 was defined as the stretch from the second conserved V-encoded cysteine to the conserved J-encoded phenylalanine. In an earlier analysis of more than 550 of the donors, sequences lacking an unambiguous match to a single V gene segment were excluded. In an earlier analysis of 450 to 750 of the donors, a V segment was called functional when productive rearrangements were above 56.7%, and segregating when the standard deviation between donors exceeded 5%. To diagnose cytomegalovirus status from the catalog of TCR beta chain sequences, a statistical classification framework was built. In a later analysis, V and J genes were assigned by comparing TCR nucleotide sequences against IMGT/GENE-DB human TR gene sequences. The TCRdist pipeline was used in a later analysis to assign CDR3 sequences and most-parsimonious VDJ recombination scenarios. In a later analysis, each TCR beta chain was defined by its CDR3 amino acid sequence together with its V-gene family, and reads without a unique V-gene family were excluded. In a later analysis, approximately 590 highly shared, low-generation-probability nucleotide sequences were removed to address suspected cross-contamination and a sequencing artifact. In a later analysis, a clonal expansion index for each public chain was calculated from normalized within-repertoire ranks of inferred template counts. In a later analysis, generation probabilities were computed with a VDJ recombination model fitted to out-of-frame rearrangements, and the resulting probabilities were checked against IGoR. A later analysis scored TCR-TCR, TCR-HLA and TCR-CMV co-occurrence with hypergeometric tests, applying a repertoire-size bias correction to TCR pairs. A later analysis estimated false discovery rates by permuting HLA or CMV assignments 20 times. A later analysis grouped co-occurring TCRs with DBSCAN, adding TCRdist sequence similarity when clustering within HLA-allele-positive subsets. For co-occurrence clustering, repertoires with fewer than 30,000 or more than 120,000 public chains were excluded, along with 5 or 6 repertoires with anomalous nucleotide sharing. Sourced from immuneACCESS, this table was stored by TCRdb with only in-frame sequences that have V and J called. A share of the clones is absent; for the studies checked, an unresolved V gene accounts for under half, and the remainder has no known explanation. V and J calls and clone size come straight from that table; D and trimming were deduced from the DNA. The sample table on file contains about 190,000 clones. The ten largest clones represent almost 6.5% of the sample.

The CDR3 contains 17 residues, cysteine and phenylalanine counted. Here the CDR3 DNA is all that survives: 51 bases in frame from base 1. The germline V gene (reference sequence) specifies PRHDT as CDR1 and FYEKMQ as CDR2. V is cut by 0 bases and J by 3 bases, and the space between the germline ends is 18 bases. Sample: PBMCs. The sequence was obtained from a man younger than 40 in good health and CMV-seronegative. This receptor chain uses TRBV13 and TRBJ2-7; no D gene can be assigned with confidence. The CDR3 protein sequence reads: CASSLGGRVGFRYEQYF. In nucleotide form, the sequence is TGTGCCAGCAGCTTAGGCGGTCGGGTGGGTTTCCGCTACGAGCAGTACTTC.